This is a list of T cell receptor beta chains from one sample in a study of human T cells and chemical hapten exposure. TCRdb fed the RACE reads into MiXCR, producing one record per CDR3 protein. The profile shows roughly 100,000 distinct CDR3 sequences, roughly 12% of them singletons. The sequenced sample was whole blood, obtained in connection with sensitization to the hapten diphenylcyclopropenone (DPC). The source of these receptors is a woman aged 45 to 65 with alopecia areata. Some clones in this sample may be carry-over from other donors' samples. The CDR3 runs from the conserved cysteine through the conserved F or W. D genes are given only for firm matches. Clone size is stated in some rows and not others, as once, few, many or a class when expanded.

J gene,V gene,D gene,clone size,CDR3 protein,CDR3 DNA
TRBJ1-6,TRBV7-2,-,few,CASRSPQGSSYNSPLHF,TGTGCCAGCAGATCCCCCCAGGGGAGCTCCTATAATTCACCCCTCCACTTT
TRBJ1-4,TRBV6-5,-,many,CASSTRRATNEKLFF,TGTGCCAGCAGTACTCGCCGAGCTACTAATGAAAAACTGTTTTTT
TRBJ1-1,TRBV28,-,-,CASAVQNTEAFF,TGTGCCAGCGCGGTACAGAACACTGAAGCTTTCTTT
TRBJ1-6,TRBV7-2,TRBD1,few,CASSQDRDSPLHF,TGTGCCAGCAGCCAGGACAGGGATTCACCCCTCCACTTT
TRBJ2-6,TRBV5-1,-,-,CASSLASAGSSGANVLTF,TGCGCCAGCAGCTTGGCTTCGGCAGGAAGCTCTGGGGCCAACGTCCTGACTTTC
TRBJ2-5,TRBV4-1,TRBD1,-,CASSQVGTGMETQYF,TGCGCCAGCAGCCAAGTCGGGACAGGAATGGAGACCCAGTACTTC
TRBJ1-1,TRBV28,-,-,CASTGLGSEAFF,TGTGCCAGCACCGGACTTGGTAGTGAAGCTTTCTTT
TRBJ1-6,TRBV7-9,TRBD1,-,CASSGQNNSPLHF,TGTGCCAGCTCGGGACAGAATAATTCACCCCTCCACTTT
TRBJ2-1,TRBV19,TRBD2,-,CATARLLRGTSGSYNEQFF,TGTGCCACCGCCCGACTCTTACGGGGGACTAGCGGATCCTACAATGAGCAGTTCTTC
TRBJ2-3,TRBV27,-,many,CASSPGSALTDTQYF,TGTGCCAGCAGTCCAGGTAGCGCCCTCACAGATACGCAGTATTTT
TRBJ2-1,TRBV5-1,TRBD1,few,CASSSRTGVSSEQFF,TGCGCCAGCAGCTCTCGGACAGGGGTCAGTAGTGAGCAGTTCTTC
TRBJ1-5,TRBV20-1,-,many,CSAREGRYSNQPQHF,TGCAGTGCTAGAGAAGGAAGGTATAGCAATCAGCCCCAGCATTTT
TRBJ1-2,TRBV2,-,many,CASSEQNYGYTF,TGTGCCAGCAGTGAACAGAACTATGGCTACACCTTC
TRBJ1-3,TRBV6-6,-,many,CASRGDSSGNTIYF,TGTGCCAGCAGGGGGGATTCCTCTGGAAACACCATATATTTT
TRBJ2-3,TRBV6-2/TRBV6-3,-,few,CASSYGGSTDTQYF,TGTGCCAGCAGTTACGGGGGTAGCACAGATACGCAGTATTTT
TRBJ1-1,TRBV7-2,-,-,CASSLNTRNTEAFF,TGTGCCAGCAGCTTAAACACTCGGAACACTGAAGCTTTCTTT
TRBJ1-1,TRBV7-9,-,many,CASSSRQVNMLNTEAFF,TGTGCCAGCAGCTCGAGACAGGTCAATATGCTGAACACTGAAGCTTTCTTT
TRBJ2-2,TRBV6-2/TRBV6-3,-,-,CASSYPPGELFF,TGTGCCAGCAGTTATCCCCCCGGGGAGCTGTTTTTT
TRBJ2-2,TRBV29-1,-,-,CSASWGSNTGELFF,TGCAGCGCCTCCTGGGGATCGAACACCGGGGAGCTGTTTTTT
TRBJ2-3,TRBV10-2,-,-,CASIAADTQYF,TGCGCCAGCATTGCGGCGGATACGCAGTATTTT
TRBJ2-3,TRBV7-9,-,few,CASSPRGRATDTQYF,TGTGCCAGCAGCCCTAGGGGTAGGGCCACAGATACGCAGTATTTT
TRBJ1-5,TRBV6-2/TRBV6-3,-,-,CASSLQRGDIQPQHF,TGTGCCAGCAGTTTACAGAGAGGGGACATTCAGCCCCAGCATTTT
TRBJ2-7,TRBV3-1,-,few,CASSQGPSEQYF,TGTGCCAGCAGCCAAGGCCCCAGCGAGCAGTACTTC
TRBJ2-5,TRBV6-2/TRBV6-3,TRBD2,-,CASNRLAEETQYF,TGTGCCAGCAACCGACTAGCGGAAGAGACCCAGTACTTC
TRBJ2-7,TRBV4-1,-,few,CASSQGASRREQYF,TGCGCCAGCAGCCAAGGGGCTAGCCGCCGCGAGCAGTACTTC
TRBJ1-5,TRBV6-5,-,many,CASSYGVAGPQHF,TGTGCCAGCAGTTACGGTGTCGCTGGGCCCCAGCATTTT
TRBJ1-1,TRBV5-6,-,-,CASSPYRSQPNTEAFF,TGTGCCAGCAGCCCATATCGTTCACAGCCGAACACTGAAGCTTTCTTT
TRBJ1-1,TRBV11-2,-,-,CASSLVPGLATEAFF,TGTGCCAGCAGCTTAGTGCCGGGCTTGGCAACTGAAGCTTTCTTT
TRBJ2-2,TRBV4-1,-,few,CASSQVAGLNTGELFF,TGCGCCAGCAGCCAAGTTGCAGGACTGAACACCGGGGAGCTGTTTTTT
TRBJ2-3,TRBV11-2,TRBD2,-,CASSSRGGADTQYF,TGTGCCAGCAGCTCTCGCGGGGGTGCAGATACGCAGTATTTT
TRBJ1-3,TRBV6-5,-,few,CASSYAIPAFGNTIYF,TGTGCCAGCAGTTACGCGATCCCCGCTTTTGGAAACACCATATATTTT
TRBJ2-7,TRBV7-6,TRBD1,-,CASSLQGTGTGLFSEQYF,TGTGCCAGCAGCTTGCAAGGGACCGGGACAGGGTTATTCTCCGAGCAGTACTTC
TRBJ2-5,TRBV7-9,TRBD2,-,CASSGSGGAEETQYF,TGTGCCAGCAGCGGGAGCGGGGGGGCAGAAGAGACCCAGTACTTC
TRBJ2-7,TRBV7-2,TRBD1,many,CASSLDVGGQRGEQYF,TGTGCCAGCAGCTTAGATGTAGGGGGACAGCGAGGCGAGCAGTACTTC
TRBJ1-1,TRBV5-1,-,many,CASSFNDMNTEAFF,TGCGCCAGCAGCTTCAATGATATGAACACTGAAGCTTTCTTT
TRBJ2-1,TRBV28,-,few,CASSLTREQFF,TGTGCCAGCAGTTTGACTAGAGAGCAGTTCTTC
TRBJ2-5,TRBV5-1,TRBD1,few,CASSLDPGRGETQYF,TGCGCCAGCAGCTTGGACCCCGGCAGGGGGGAGACCCAGTACTTC
TRBJ2-6,TRBV7-6,-,few,CASSRGGVSGSGANVLTF,TGTGCCAGCAGCAGAGGAGGGGTTTCAGGGTCTGGGGCCAACGTCCTGACTTTC
TRBJ1-4,TRBV15,-,-,CATSRGAPHEKLFF,TGTGCCACCAGCAGAGGCGCTCCCCATGAAAAACTGTTTTTT
TRBJ1-5,TRBV28,-,few,CASSFLESGQPQHF,TGTGCCAGCAGTTTTCTGGAGAGTGGTCAGCCCCAGCATTTT
TRBJ1-1,TRBV6-5,-,few,CASSNYRVMNTEAFF,TGTGCCAGCAGTAACTACAGGGTCATGAACACTGAAGCTTTCTTT
TRBJ1-1,TRBV6-5,-,few,CASSLLGRVNTEAFF,TGTGCCAGCAGTTTACTCGGCAGGGTCAACACTGAAGCTTTCTTT
TRBJ2-3,TRBV27,TRBD2,-,CASSPGTSGTDTQYF,TGTGCCAGCAGTCCTGGGACTAGCGGCACAGATACGCAGTATTTT
TRBJ1-5,TRBV5-4,-,-,CASSSSLNQPQHF,TGTGCCAGCAGTTCCTCCCTCAATCAGCCCCAGCATTTT
TRBJ1-1,TRBV12-3/TRBV12-4,-,-,CASSPLRGGTEAFF,TGTGCCAGCAGTCCCTTACGGGGTGGCACTGAAGCTTTCTTT